The source of this TCR beta chain is a study of blood T cell repertoires in COVID-19. Trimming took off 4 bases at V and 3 bases at J, with 10 bases between the two ends. The germline CDR1 and CDR2 sequences are SNHLY and FYNNEI. This CDR3 spans 13 amino acids. TCRdb's copy holds only in-frame clones and misses some; the assay was immunoSEQ multiplex PCR. The table lists some 200,000 clones, about three quarters of them singletons. The receptor was derived from a woman between 65 and 79 years old with acute or convalescent COVID-19. Sequencing input: peripheral blood. The chain employs TRBV2 and TRBJ2-7, with D perhaps matching TRBD2 (6 bases). In DNA form, the CDR3 reads TGTGCCAGCAGTGGCGGGACCATCTACGAGCAGTACTTC. Encoded protein: CASSGGTIYEQYF.